This TCR beta chain was sequenced for a study of T cells after yellow fever vaccination. Study-level information: Each low-cell-number fraction was prepared by means of SMART-Seq v4 Ultra Low Input.

V was pared by 3 bases and J by 4 bases, with 24 bases between. The CDR3 totals 18 residues. Germline loops: CDR1 ENHRY, CDR2 SYGVKD. Study-wide results and caveats: In post-booster samples, most primary-vaccination clones reappeared (approximately 95% CD4, roughly 90% CD8).

From the 5' RACE reads, TCRdb called clonotypes with MiXCR, one entry per CDR3 protein. The table lists a few hundred thousand distinct CDR3 sequences, around 5.3% of them singletons. This clonotype was recorded a few times. Its antigen is undetermined. The sequencing here drew on CD4+ T cells sorted from PBMCs, taken on the day of the yellow fever booster vaccination. The source of this sequence is a man between 18 and 29 years old who received the YFV17D yellow fever vaccine. The chain employs TRBV10-3 and TRBJ1-2; TRBD1 might be the D (6 bases). CDR3 region: CAISDLTWEGDRPYGYTF. CDR3 nucleotide sequence: TGTGCCATCAGTGACCTCACCTGGGAGGGCGACAGGCCCTATGGCTACACCTTC.